Below are 30 T cell receptor beta chains sequenced from a single sample in a study of T cells in Graves' hyperthyroidism and ophthalmopathy. Amplification yielded TCR beta CDR3 regions, with RNA transcripts as the source. First-round RT-PCR with HTBI primers amplified the TCR CDR3 region. TCRdb re-derived calls from the multiplex PCR reads in MiXCR, one entry per CDR3 protein. Here the sample spans more than 550,000 distinct CDR3 sequences, about 19% being singletons. Sequencing was performed on blood. These receptors originate from a woman aged 45-65 years with Graves' hyperthyroidism that later progressed to Graves' ophthalmopathy.

The gene calls are TRBV7-9 and TRBJ2-2; D is ambiguous. Germline V lookup: CDR1 SEHNR, CDR2 FQNEAQ (reference sequence). CDR3 length: 15 residues. V lost 10 bases and J 0 bases, leaving 15 bases between the germline ends. The CDR3 spells CAILDGASNTGELFF. The CDR3 DNA is TGTGCCATCCTCGACGGAGCGTCGAACACCGGGGAGCTGTTTTTT.

This clonotype was detected many times. This chain connects TRBV20-1 to TRBJ2-5; either TRBD1 or TRBD2 may fit D (5 bases each). Germline V CDR1 and CDR2: DFQATT, SNEGSKA (reference sequence). The CDR3 extends over 14 amino acids. V gave up 3 bases and J gave up 2 bases, with 13 bases separating them. The CDR3 DNA is TGCAGTGCTAGTTTCGGGGCCCGACAAGAGACCCAGTACTTC. Its protein is CSASFGARQETQYF.

This clonotype has ten or more counts. The CDR3 reads CASSYTPGVGEQYF. CDR3 coding DNA: TGTGCCAGCAGTTACACCCCAGGGGTTGGAGAGCAGTACTTC. The chain employs TRBV6-2 or TRBV6-3 and TRBJ2-7; D might be TRBD1 (6 bases). This CDR3 has 14 amino acids. Germline-derived CDR1 and CDR2 are MNHEY and SVGEGT. Trimming shortened V by 2 bases and J by 7 bases, and 15 bases separated the two germline ends.

Details on this clonotype: An end of the junction differs from the germline gene, which may be a read error. The rearrangement joins TRBV11-2 to TRBJ1-6, with TRBD1 as a possible D gene (6 bases). This CDR3 contains 16 residues. Germline V gene data show CDR1 as SGHAT and CDR2 as FQNNGV. In DNA form, the CDR3 reads TGCGCCAGCAGCTGGGGACATCAGGAATTGAATTCACCCCTCCACTTT. Translating gives CASSWGHQELNSPLHF.

The chain uses TRBV13 and TRBJ1-3; no reliable D call. The CDR3 is 15 amino acids. Germline V gives CDR1 PRHDT, CDR2 FYEKMQ (reference sequence). V lost 2 bases to trimming and J lost 4 bases, with 12 bases between them. This CDR3 is CASSLWQDVGNTIYF. Here the CDR3 DNA reads TGTGCCAGCAGCTTATGGCAGGACGTGGGAAACACCATATATTTT. The variable domain in full, completed from reference TRBV13 and TRBJ1-3, reads AAGVIQSPRHLIKEKRETATLKCYPIPRHDTVYWYQQGPGQDPQFLISFYEKMQSDKGSIPDRFSAQQFSDYHSELNMSSLELGDSALYFCASSLWQDVGNTIYFGEGSWLTVV.

In regard to this clonotype: The junction and the germline gene differ at one end; a read error may be behind it. The chain couples TRBV15 to TRBJ1-4, with D tentatively TRBD1 (5 bases). The germline V gene has CDR1 LNHNV and CDR2 YYDKDF (reference sequence). The CDR3 runs 16 residues. This CDR3 reads CATSRAGGSSSEKLVF. The CDR3 nucleotides are TGTGCCACCAGCAGAGCGGGGGGAAGTTCGAGTGAAAAACTGGTTTTT. Full variable domain (outside the CDR3, taken from reference TRBV15 and TRBJ1-4): DAMVIQNPRYQVTQFGKPVTLSCSQTLNHNVMYWYQQKSSQAPKLLFHYYDKDFNNEADTPDNFQSRRPNTSFCFLDIRSPGLGDTAMYLCATSRAGGSSSEKLVFGSGTQLSVL.

The table lists this clonotype with many counts. J is TRBJ1-5 and V is TRBV12-3 or TRBV12-4; D possibly corresponds to TRBD1 (6 bases). CDR3 length: 16 amino acids. V lost 1 base and J 11 bases, leaving 21 bases between the germline ends. CDR3 in amino acids: CASSLETGRLYWSQHF. The CDR3 DNA sequence: TGTGCCAGCAGTTTAGAGACAGGTAGATTATATTGGTCCCAGCATTTT.

This clonotype has just a few counts. Being one base from a much bigger clone, this may be a read error. V and J are TRBV27 and TRBJ1-1, with D tentatively TRBD1 (5 bases). Between the trimmed V and J ends, which lost 4 bases and 10 bases, there was a span of 16 bases. Germline V gene data show CDR1 as MNHEY and CDR2 as SMNVEV (reference sequence). This CDR3 is built from 13 residues. The DNA of the CDR3 is TGTGCCAGCAGTTCCCCCCGACAGAGAGGAGCTTTCTTT. It yields the protein CASSSPRQRGAFF.

This clonotype occurred many times. This chain connects TRBV3-1 to TRBJ2-7, with D tentatively TRBD2 (5 bases). With 3 bases removed from V and 6 bases from J, the gap between germline ends came to 12 bases. CDR1 is LGHDT and CDR2 is YNNKEL in the germline V gene (reference sequence). The CDR3 sequence is 13 residues long. The CDR3 spells CASSQRGSSEQYF. DNA for the CDR3: TGTGCCAGCAGCCAGAGAGGGTCTTCCGAGCAGTACTTC.

This clonotype has a handful of counts. CDR3 coding DNA: TGTGCCAGCAGCCCCGGGGGGGTGGAGCAGTTCTTC. Translated: CASSPGGVEQFF. The chain employs TRBV9 and TRBJ2-1; 8 nucleotides match TRBD2. Per the germline V gene, CDR1 is SGDLS and CDR2 is YYNGEE. The CDR3 extends over 12 amino acids. The junction had 4 bases not matched to a gene; V was cut back by 4 bases and J by 10 bases.

The rearrangement links TRBV29-1 to TRBJ1-4; D possibly corresponds to TRBD1 (5 bases). V lost 0 bases and J 12 bases, leaving 11 bases between the germline ends. The CDR3 is 12 residues long. CDR1 is SQVTM and CDR2 is ANQGSEA in the germline V gene. CDR3 in DNA: TGCAGCGTTGAAGAGGGGGGACTTGAACTGTTTTTT. Translation: CSVEEGGLELFF. Supplemented by reference TRBV29-1 and TRBJ1-4, the full variable domain reads SAVISQKPSRDICQRGTSLTIQCQVDSQVTMMFWYRQQPGQSLTLIATANQGSEATYESGFVIDKFPISRPNLTFSTLTVSNMSPEDSSIYLCSVEEGGLELFFGSGTQLSVL.

This clonotype was observed many times. CDR3 nucleotide sequence: TGTGCCAGCAGTTTAGTCGGGGAGGGGGCCAACTATGGCTACACCTTC. It translates to CASSLVGEGANYGYTF. The chain carries TRBV12-3 or TRBV12-4 and TRBJ1-2; 7 positions match TRBD1. CDR3 size: 16 residues. The trim removed 1 base at V and 2 bases at J, leaving 7 bases unmatched.

This clonotype showed up just a few times. The V call is TRBV6-2 or TRBV6-3, the J call TRBJ1-5; the D is unclear. V dropped 4 bases and J dropped 4 bases, with 14 bases sitting between them. CDR1 and CDR2 (germline): MNHEY, SVGEGT. The CDR3 has 15 residues. CDR3 bases: TGTGCCAGCAGTTCCAACGGAGTCTTTAATCAGCCCCAGCATTTT. This translates into CASSSNGVFNQPQHF.

Only one count was recorded for this clonotype. This chain uses TRBV4-1 with TRBJ2-1; 8 positions agree with TRBD2. This CDR3 is built from 15 residues. Trimming cost V 3 bases and J 5 bases; bases outside gene matches: 6. In germline, CDR1 is MGHRA, CDR2 YSYEKL. The chain's CDR3 is CASSHRGGPHNEQFF. In nucleotides, the CDR3 is TGCGCCAGCAGCCACCGGGGGGGCCCCCACAATGAGCAGTTCTTC.

This clonotype occurred many times. This chain uses TRBV12-3 or TRBV12-4 with TRBJ1-2; no definite D call. V was clipped by 4 bases and J by 0 bases, with 15 bases between them. This CDR3 is built from 16 residues. CDR3 in amino acids: CASSSPRTEPNYGYTF. The CDR3 bases are TGTGCCAGCAGTTCGCCGAGGACGGAACCTAACTATGGCTACACCTTC.

This sequence joins TRBV30 and TRBJ1-2; the D gene is possibly TRBD1 (5 bases). The V end lost 4 bases, the J end lost 7 bases, and 19 bases lay between the germline ends. Germline loops: CDR1 GTSNPN, CDR2 SVGIG (reference sequence). The length of the CDR3 is 14 residues. CDR3 protein: CAWTVRLWDSGYTF. Written as DNA, the CDR3 is TGTGCCTGGACTGTACGCCTATGGGACTCTGGCTACACCTTC.

The chain employs TRBV6-1 and TRBJ1-1; D perhaps matches TRBD1 (5 bases). Germline CDR1 MNHNS, CDR2 SASEGT. The CDR3 runs 14 residues. V lost 5 bases and J 11 bases, leaving 21 bases between the germline ends. The CDR3: CASSSGGMGLFAFF. In nucleotides, the CDR3 is TGTGCCAGCAGTTCGGGGGGGATGGGGCTGTTCGCTTTCTTT.

The J gene is TRBJ1-6, the V gene TRBV18, with TRBD1 identical over 7 bases. The CDR3 length is 19 residues. With 5 bases clipped from V and 10 bases from J, the junction kept 23 bases outside the gene matches. Germline V gene data show CDR1 as KGHSH and CDR2 as LQKENI. The DNA for the CDR3 is TGTGCCAGCTCAAATCAGATGACAGGGTCATCAGCCTTGCGCTCACCCCTCCACTTT. This sequence encodes CASSNQMTGSSALRSPLHF. Based on the CDR3 plus reference TRBV18 and TRBJ1-6, the full variable domain is NAGVMQNPRHLVRRRGQEARLRCSPMKGHSHVYWYRQLPEEGLKFMVYLQKENIIDESGMPKERFSAEFPKEGPSILRIQQVVRGDSAAYFCASSNQMTGSSALRSPLHFGNGTRLTVT.

V gene TRBV29-1 combines with J gene TRBJ2-7, with D tentatively TRBD2 (5 bases). This CDR3 comprises 15 residues. Trimming removed 3 bases at V and 3 bases at J, with 18 bases between. The germline CDR1 and CDR2 sequences are SQVTM and ANQGSEA. Here the CDR3 DNA reads TGCAGCGTTGACGTCAAACGCGGGCAGAACTACGAGCAGTACTTC. This translates into CSVDVKRGQNYEQYF.

In its sample, this clonotype was seen many times. The V call is TRBV13, the J call TRBJ2-1, with D perhaps TRBD2 (6 bases). The CDR3 spans 13 residues. Per germline, CDR1 PRHDT and CDR2 FYEKMQ (reference sequence). The V end was cut by 8 bases, the J end by 2 bases, with 10 bases between. In nucleotides, the CDR3 is TGTGCCAGCGCAGGACTAACCTACAATGAGCAGTTCTTC. Translation: CASAGLTYNEQFF.

This clonotype was seen repeatedly, ten times or more. The rearrangement joins TRBV2 to TRBJ2-2; D is uncertain. The germline V and J ends were trimmed by 6 bases and 7 bases, with 9 bases remaining between them. The germline CDR1 and CDR2 sequences are SNHLY and FYNNEI. The CDR3 is made up of 12 amino acids. The CDR3 nucleotides read TGTGCCAGCAGAGATCGAAGCGGGGAGCTGTTTTTT. Its translation is CASRDRSGELFF.

The rearrangement links TRBV7-9 to TRBJ1-1; perhaps TRBD1 as D (6 bases). Trimming removed 6 bases at V and 14 bases at J, with 16 bases between. The CDR3 consists of 11 residues. The germline CDR1 and CDR2 sequences are SEHNR and FQNEAQ (reference sequence). The CDR3 loop reads CASSPTGFSFF. DNA of the CDR3: TGTGCCAGCAGTCCCACAGGGTTTTCCTTCTTT.

This clonotype was counted many times. The chain couples TRBV6-6 to TRBJ2-5; TRBD2 aligns across 10 bases. CDR3 length: 17 residues. Germline values: CDR1 MNHNY, CDR2 SVGAGI (reference sequence). The ends lost 2 bases at V and 4 bases at J; junction bases unmatched: 10. The DNA of the CDR3 is TGTGCCAGCAGTTACCAGGTGTTAGCGGGAGGCCCAGAGACCCAGTACTTC. Protein: CASSYQVLAGGPETQYF.

The V gene is TRBV20-1, the J gene TRBJ2-5, with D tentatively TRBD2 (6 bases). Trimming left V 3 bases short and J 2 bases short, with 13 bases between. From germline, CDR1 is DFQATT and CDR2 SNEGSKA (reference sequence). The CDR3 covers 14 residues. CDR3 in amino acids: CSASNLAIQETQYF. Here the CDR3 DNA reads TGCAGTGCTAGTAACCTAGCGATTCAAGAGACCCAGTACTTC.

In its sample, this clonotype was seen a few times. One end of the junction does not line up with germline, which may come from a read error. The V gene is TRBV2, the J gene TRBJ2-7; TRBD1 might be the D (6 bases). The CDR3 loop spans 14 amino acids. The germline V gene has CDR1 SNHLY and CDR2 FYNNEI. CDR3 loop: CASTVSGTRYKQYF. For the CDR3, the DNA is TGTGCCAGTACCGTATCCGGGACACGCTACAAGCAGTACTTC.

There are many counts of this clonotype. As DNA, the CDR3 is TGTGCCAGCAAGAGCCTGACAGCCAATTCACCCCTCCACTTT. Translation gives CASKSLTANSPLHF. V and J are TRBV2 and TRBJ1-6, with D tentatively TRBD1 (5 bases). The CDR3 runs to 14 residues. With 7 bases removed from V and 7 bases from J, the gap between germline ends came to 14 bases. In germline, CDR1 is SNHLY, CDR2 FYNNEI. Full variable domain (remainder filled in from reference TRBV2 and TRBJ1-6): EPEVTQTPSHQVTQMGQEVILRCVPISNHLYFYWYRQILGQKVEFLVSFYNNEISEKSEIFDDQFSVERPDGSNFTLKIRSTKLEDSAMYFCASKSLTANSPLHFGNGTRLTVT.

This chain joins TRBV6-1 and TRBJ1-2, with D tentatively TRBD1 (6 bases). The length of the CDR3 is 14 residues. V was pared by 5 bases and J by 5 bases, with 15 bases between. The germline gives CDR1 MNHNS, CDR2 SASEGT. The DNA for the CDR3 is TGTGCCAGCAGTCGGGACAAGGGAGGGTATGGCTACACCTTC. It yields the protein CASSRDKGGYGYTF.

This clonotype was seen a handful of times. The chain couples TRBV3-1 to TRBJ2-5; D call uncertain. Germline CDR1 is LGHDT and CDR2 is YNNKEL (reference sequence). V lost 1 base and J lost 2, with 8 bases in between. The CDR3 has 14 amino acids. The CDR3 DNA is TGTGCCAGCAGCCAAGGAAGGACGCAAGAGACCCAGTACTTC. It specifies CASSQGRTQETQYF.

This clonotype has just a few counts. The V and J genes are TRBV6-2 or TRBV6-3 and TRBJ1-5; TRBD1 aligns across 8 bases. Germline V gives CDR1 MNHEY, CDR2 SVGEGT. There are 16 residues in the CDR3. V lost 6 bases, J lost 4 bases, and 11 bases stayed unmatched. CDR3 bases: TGTGCCAGCAGCTACCGACGCGACAGGGGAAATCAGCCCCAGCATTTT. Residues: CASSYRRDRGNQPQHF.

This clonotype was seen at least ten times. The V gene is TRBV5-6, the J gene TRBJ1-2; no firm D call. Germline V gene lookup returns CDR1 SGHDT and CDR2 YYEEEE. The V end was cut by 2 bases, the J end by 8 bases, with 7 bases between. This CDR3 is built from 11 residues. The DNA for the CDR3 is TGTGCCAGCAGCTTTAAGATCGGCTACACCTTC. Its protein product is CASSFKIGYTF. Combining the CDR3 with reference TRBV5-6 and TRBJ1-2 gives the whole variable domain DAGVTQSPTHLIKTRGQQVTLRCSPKSGHDTVSWYQQALGQGPQFIFQYYEEEERQRGNFPDRFSGHQFPNYSSELNVNALLLGDSALYLCASSFKIGYTFGSGTRLTVV.